This T cell receptor (beta chain) is drawn from a study of long-term antiretroviral therapy in people with HIV. A v3.0 immunoSEQ assay was performed at survey level. Using immunoSEQ multiplex PCR, the repertoire was profiled, and TCRdb retains in-frame clones only, with some absent. The sample records 35,000 to 45,000 clones, roughly 90% being singletons. The CDR3 is 15 residues long. Germline V CDR1 and CDR2: GTSNPN, SVGIG (reference sequence). V dropped 0 bases and J dropped 7 bases, with 18 bases sitting between them. Notes on the study in general: Patients on ART gained diversity, which nonetheless stayed below transplant donor controls.

In regard to this clone: Antigen specificity is unknown.

The chain employs TRBV30 and TRBJ1-1; D uncertain. This TCR was recovered from a woman aged 18-29 years with HIV. The source was unsorted PBMCs, collected just before starting antiretroviral therapy. The CDR3: CAWSVIGPAPNEAFF. The CDR3 DNA reads TGTGCCTGGAGTGTAATTGGACCCGCCCCTAATGAAGCTTTCTTT.